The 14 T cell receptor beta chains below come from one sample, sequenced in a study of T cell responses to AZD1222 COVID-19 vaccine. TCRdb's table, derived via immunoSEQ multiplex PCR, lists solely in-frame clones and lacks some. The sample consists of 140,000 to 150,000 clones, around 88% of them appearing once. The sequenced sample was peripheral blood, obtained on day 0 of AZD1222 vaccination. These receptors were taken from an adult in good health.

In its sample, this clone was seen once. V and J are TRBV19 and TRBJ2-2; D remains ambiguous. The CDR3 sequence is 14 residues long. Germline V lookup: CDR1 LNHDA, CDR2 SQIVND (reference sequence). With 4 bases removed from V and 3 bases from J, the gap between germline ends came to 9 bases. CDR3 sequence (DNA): TGTGCCAGTAGTAGCGGCACCTACACCGGGGAGCTGTTTTTT. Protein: CASSSGTYTGELFF.

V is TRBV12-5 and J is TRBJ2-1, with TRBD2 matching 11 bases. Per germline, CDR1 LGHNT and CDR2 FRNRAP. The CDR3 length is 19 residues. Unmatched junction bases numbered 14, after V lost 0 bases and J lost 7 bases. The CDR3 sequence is CASGLVLVVAGGKSNEQFF. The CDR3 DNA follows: TGTGCTAGTGGTTTGGTACTGGTGGTAGCGGGGGGGAAATCGAATGAGCAGTTCTTC.

CDR3 DNA: TGTGCCAGCAGCTTCGCGCGTAATGAGCAGTTCTTC. Residues: CASSFARNEQFF. The genes are TRBV11-2 and TRBJ2-1; D remains ambiguous. The CDR3 loop spans 12 amino acids. CDR1 is SGHAT and CDR2 is FQNNGV in the germline V gene. V was pared by 3 bases and J by 7 bases, with 7 bases between.

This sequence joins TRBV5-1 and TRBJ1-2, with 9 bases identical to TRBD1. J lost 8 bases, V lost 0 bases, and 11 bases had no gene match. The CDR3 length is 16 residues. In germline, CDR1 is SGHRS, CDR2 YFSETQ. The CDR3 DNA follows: TGCGCCAGCAGCTTGGCAACAGGGGGCACCTCGAGGGGCTACACCTTC. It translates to CASSLATGGTSRGYTF.

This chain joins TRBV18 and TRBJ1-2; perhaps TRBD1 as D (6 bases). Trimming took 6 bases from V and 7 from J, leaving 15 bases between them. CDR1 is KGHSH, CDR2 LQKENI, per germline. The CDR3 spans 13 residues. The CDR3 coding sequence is TGTGCCAGCTCCGAAGCCGGGGGCGGTGGCTACACCTTC. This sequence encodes CASSEAGGGGYTF.

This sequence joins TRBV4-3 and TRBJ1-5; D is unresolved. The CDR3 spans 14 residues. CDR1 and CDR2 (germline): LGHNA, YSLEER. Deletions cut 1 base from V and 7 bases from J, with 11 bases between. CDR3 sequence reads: CASSQVEGLQPQHF. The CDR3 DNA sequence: TGCGCCAGCAGCCAAGTGGAGGGTTTACAGCCCCAGCATTTT.

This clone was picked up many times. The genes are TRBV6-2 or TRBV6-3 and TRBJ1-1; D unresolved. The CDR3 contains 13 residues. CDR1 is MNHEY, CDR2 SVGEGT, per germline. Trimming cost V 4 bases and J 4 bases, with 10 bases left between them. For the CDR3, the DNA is TGTGCCAGCAGTTGGGTGTTAGCCACTGAAGCTTTCTTT. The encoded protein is CASSWVLATEAFF.

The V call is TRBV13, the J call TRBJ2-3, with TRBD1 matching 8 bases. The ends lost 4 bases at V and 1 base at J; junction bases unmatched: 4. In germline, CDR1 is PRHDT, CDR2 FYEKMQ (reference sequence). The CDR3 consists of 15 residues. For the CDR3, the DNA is TGTGCCAGCAGCTGGACAGGGTCCCGCACAGATACGCAGTATTTT. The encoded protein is CASSWTGSRTDTQYF.

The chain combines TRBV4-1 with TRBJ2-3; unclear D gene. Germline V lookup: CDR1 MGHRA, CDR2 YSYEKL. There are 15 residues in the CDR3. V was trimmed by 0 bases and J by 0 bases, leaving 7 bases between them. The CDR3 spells CASSQDSGSTDTQYF. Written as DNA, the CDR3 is TGCGCCAGCAGCCAAGATAGTGGTAGCACAGATACGCAGTATTTT.

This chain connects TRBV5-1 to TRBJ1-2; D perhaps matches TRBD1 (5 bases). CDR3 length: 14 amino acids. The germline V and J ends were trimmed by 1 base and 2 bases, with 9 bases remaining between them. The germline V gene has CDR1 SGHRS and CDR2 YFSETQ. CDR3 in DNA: TGCGCCAGCAGCTTGACAGGAGAAAACTATGGCTACACCTTC. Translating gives CASSLTGENYGYTF. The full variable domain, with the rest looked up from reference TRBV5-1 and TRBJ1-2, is KAGVTQTPRYLIKTRGQQVTLSCSPISGHRSVSWYQQTPGQGLQFLFEYFSETQRNKGNFPGRFSGRQFSNSRSEMNVSTLELGDSALYLCASSLTGENYGYTFGSGTRLTVV.

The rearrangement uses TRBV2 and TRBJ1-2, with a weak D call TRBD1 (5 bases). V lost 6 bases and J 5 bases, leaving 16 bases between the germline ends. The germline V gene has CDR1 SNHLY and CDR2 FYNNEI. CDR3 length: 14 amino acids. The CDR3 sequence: CASRGPGRIYGYTF. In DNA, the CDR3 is TGTGCCAGCAGGGGCCCGGGACGGATATATGGCTACACCTTC. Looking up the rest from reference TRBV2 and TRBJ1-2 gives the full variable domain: EPEVTQTPSHQVTQMGQEVILRCVPISNHLYFYWYRQILGQKVEFLVSFYNNEISEKSEIFDDQFSVERPDGSNFTLKIRSTKLEDSAMYFCASRGPGRIYGYTFGSGTRLTVV.

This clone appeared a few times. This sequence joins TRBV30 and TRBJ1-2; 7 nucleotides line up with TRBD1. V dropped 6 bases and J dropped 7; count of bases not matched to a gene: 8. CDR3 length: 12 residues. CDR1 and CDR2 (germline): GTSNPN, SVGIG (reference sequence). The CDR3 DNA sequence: TGTGCCTGTAGCGACAGGGATGGTGGCTACACCTTC. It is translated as CACSDRDGGYTF.

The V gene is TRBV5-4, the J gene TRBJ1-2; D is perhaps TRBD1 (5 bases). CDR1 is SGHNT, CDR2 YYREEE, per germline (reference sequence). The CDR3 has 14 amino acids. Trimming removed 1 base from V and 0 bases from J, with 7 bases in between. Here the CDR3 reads CASSLKGANYGYTF. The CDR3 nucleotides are TGTGCCAGCAGCTTGAAAGGGGCTAACTATGGCTACACCTTC.

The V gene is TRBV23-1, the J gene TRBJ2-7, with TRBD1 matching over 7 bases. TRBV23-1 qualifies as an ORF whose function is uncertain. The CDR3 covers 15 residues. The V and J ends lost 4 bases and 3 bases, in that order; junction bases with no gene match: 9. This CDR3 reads CASSRRTGDVYEQYF. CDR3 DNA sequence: TGCGCCAGCAGTCGACGGACAGGAGATGTCTACGAGCAGTACTTC.